This T cell receptor (beta chain) derives from a study of beta chain features in type 1 diabetes. The wider study: The patient and healthy donor groups were comparable for age, gender and cell yields. Study results and caveats: Moderate but significant shortening of TCRB CDR3s was recorded in all four CD4+ subsets from Type 1 diabetes patients. Diminished insertions and augmented deletions at VDJ junctions characterized type 1 diabetes patients.

V was pared by 7 bases and J by 5 bases, with 7 bases of the junction left unmatched. The CDR3 runs 14 residues. Germline-derived CDR1 and CDR2 are LNHNV and YYDKDF (reference sequence). Sorting with CD45RO/CCR7/CD25/CD127/CD95/CD27 yielded naive, central memory, regulatory and stem-like memory CD4+ cells. This clone has a handful of counts. The antigen is unknown. Of the isolated RNA, all was reverse transcribed, and so the sequenced material was expressed TCRB transcripts. Only in-frame clones appear in the TCRdb table, and some are missing; sequencing was by immunoSEQ multiplex PCR. The sample shows 200,000 to 300,000 clones, about a tenth of them seen only once.

Sequenced material: naive CD4+ T cells from blood. The chain carries TRBV15 and TRBJ1-4, with 7 bases identical to TRBD1. This TCR came from a man aged 25 to 45 with type 1 diabetes. This chain's CDR3 is CATKSDRTNEKLFF. The DNA of the CDR3 is TGTGCCACCAAATCGGACAGGACGAATGAAAAACTGTTTTTT.